The 14 T cell receptor beta chains given below trace back to one sample, sequenced in a study of T cell changes during pregnancy in multiple sclerosis. Assay: immunoSEQ multiplex PCR; the TCRdb copy retains only in-frame clones and omits some. The repertoire holds under 50,000 clones, under 95% seen once, with roughly 0.72% in the top ten. The material was CD4+ T cells from peripheral blood mononuclear cells, obtained in the third trimester of pregnancy. Every receptor here comes from a female donor with multiple sclerosis, enrolled in a pregnancy study.

V and J are TRBV2 and TRBJ2-1, with TRBD1 matching 9 bases. The V gene's germline CDR1 is SNHLY and CDR2 FYNNEI. Losses at the gene ends were 6 bases for V and 7 bases for J; bases not matched to a gene: 13. The CDR3 runs 16 residues. The chain's CDR3 is CASRAPGQGLLNEQFF. The DNA of the CDR3 is TGTGCCAGCAGGGCCCCGGGACAGGGCCTACTAAATGAGCAGTTCTTC.

The V gene is TRBV9, the J gene TRBJ2-4, with 7 bases lining up with TRBD1. Losses at the gene ends were 0 bases for V and 6 bases for J; bases not matched to a gene: 6. Germline V gives CDR1 SGDLS, CDR2 YYNGEE. The CDR3 contains 15 residues. For the CDR3, the DNA is TGTGCCAGCAGCGTAGAAGGGGGCGCGAGAAACATTCAGTACTTC. This translates into CASSVEGGARNIQYF.

This clone appeared a single time. The chain uses TRBV30 and TRBJ2-7; no definite D call. The V gene's germline CDR1 is GTSNPN and CDR2 SVGIG (reference sequence). The CDR3 runs 13 residues. V was pared by 4 bases and J by 0 bases, with 10 bases between. CDR3 residues: CAWTRRVSYEQYF. The CDR3 nucleotides read TGTGCCTGGACGAGGAGAGTCTCCTACGAGCAGTACTTC.

V gene TRBV5-1 combines with J gene TRBJ2-7, with D possibly TRBD2 on 5 matching bases. Looked up from germline, CDR1 is SGHRS and CDR2 is YFSETQ. V dropped 2 bases and J dropped 5 bases, with 8 bases sitting between them. This CDR3 has 12 amino acids. This CDR3 reads CASSFNGDEQYF. CDR3 nucleotides: TGCGCCAGCAGCTTTAACGGGGACGAGCAGTACTTC. The complete variable domain, with remaining parts taken from reference TRBV5-1 and TRBJ2-7, reads KAGVTQTPRYLIKTRGQQVTLSCSPISGHRSVSWYQQTPGQGLQFLFEYFSETQRNKGNFPGRFSGRQFSNSRSEMNVSTLELGDSALYLCASSFNGDEQYFGPGTRLTVT.

This chain uses TRBV19 with TRBJ1-6; D might be TRBD1 (5 bases). Germline assignment: CDR1 LNHDA and CDR2 SQIVND (reference sequence). Trimming pared 3 bases from V and 0 bases from J, leaving 12 bases between. The CDR3 totals 17 residues. CDR3 nucleotide sequence: TGTGCCAGTAGTATGGAGACAGCAGCCTCCTATAATTCACCCCTCCACTTT. This codes for CASSMETAASYNSPLHF. The variable domain in full, completed from reference TRBV19 and TRBJ1-6, reads DGGITQSPKYLFRKEGQNVTLSCEQNLNHDAMYWYRQDPGQGLRLIYYSQIVNDFQKGDIAEGYSVSREKKESFPLTVTSAQKNPTAFYLCASSMETAASYNSPLHFGNGTRLTVT.

The genes are TRBV29-1 and TRBJ2-7, with D possibly matching TRBD1 (6 bases). The CDR3 is 14 amino acids. The germline V gene encodes CDR1 SQVTM and CDR2 ANQGSEA. The V gene lost 3 bases and the J gene lost 2 bases, with 14 bases spanning the gap. CDR3 protein: CSVDSNQGTYEQYF. The DNA of the CDR3 is TGCAGCGTTGATTCAAACCAGGGGACCTACGAGCAGTACTTC.

The chain employs TRBV30 and TRBJ2-2; TRBD1 matches 7 bases. The CDR3 is 13 residues long. Losses at the gene ends were 2 bases for V and 5 bases for J; bases not matched to a gene: 2. Germline lookup yields CDR1 GTSNPN and CDR2 SVGIG (reference sequence). This CDR3 reads CAWSLQGTGELFF. The CDR3 DNA sequence: TGTGCCTGGAGTCTACAGGGGACCGGGGAGCTGTTTTTT.

This clone was seen a single time. The rearrangement joins TRBV14 to TRBJ2-7; 9 bases are shared with TRBD1. Germline-derived CDR1 and CDR2 are SGHDN and FVKESK. The V and J ends lost 4 bases and 3 bases, in that order; junction bases with no gene match: 10. The CDR3 loop spans 16 amino acids. CDR3 in DNA: TGTGCCAGCAGCCTCACCCGGGACAGGGTTGACTACGAGCAGTACTTC. Amino acid sequence: CASSLTRDRVDYEQYF.

The chain employs TRBV5-1 and TRBJ2-1; D is ambiguous. CDR3 size: 14 residues. Germline lookup yields CDR1 SGHRS and CDR2 YFSETQ. Trimming stripped 4 bases from V and 1 base from J, with 9 bases between. The CDR3, as DNA: TGCGCCAGCAGCCCGACTGGGTCCTACAATGAGCAGTTCTTC. The encoded protein is CASSPTGSYNEQFF.

The gene calls are TRBV5-5 and TRBJ1-2; 10 nucleotides line up with TRBD1. The CDR3 spans 13 residues. Per the germline V gene, CDR1 is SGHKS and CDR2 is YYEKEE (reference sequence). Unmatched junction bases numbered 2, after V lost 5 bases and J lost 4 bases. The CDR3 DNA reads as TGTGCCAGCAGGGGGACAGGGGTCTATGGCTACACCTTC. Encoded protein: CASRGTGVYGYTF.

The chain links TRBV4-3 to TRBJ1-4; D is uncertain. The CDR3 has 16 residues. In germline, CDR1 is LGHNA, CDR2 YSLEER. The V end lost 0 bases, the J end lost 0 bases, and 8 bases lay between the germline ends. The CDR3 bases are TGCGCCAGCAGCCAAGAAAACGGGGCAACTAATGAAAAACTGTTTTTT. Translation gives CASSQENGATNEKLFF.

A single count supports this clone. The rearrangement links TRBV30 to TRBJ1-4; D possibly corresponds to TRBD1 (6 bases). CDR3 length: 12 residues. The germline V gene has CDR1 GTSNPN and CDR2 SVGIG (reference sequence). Trimming pared 7 bases from V and 7 bases from J, leaving 13 bases between. The CDR3 loop is CASDRPLEKLFF. CDR3 in DNA: TGTGCCTCGGACAGACCGCTTGAAAAACTGTTTTTT.

The V call is TRBV5-1, the J call TRBJ2-2, with 11 bases that match TRBD2. Losses at the gene ends were 4 bases for V and 4 bases for J; bases not matched to a gene: 6. The V gene's germline CDR1 is SGHRS and CDR2 YFSETQ. CDR3 length: 16 residues. CDR3 DNA sequence: TGCGCCAGCAGCGCGGGACTAGCGGATATCACCGGGGAGCTGTTTTTT. This codes for CASSAGLADITGELFF. Together with reference TRBV5-1 and TRBJ2-2, the CDR3 gives the full variable domain: KAGVTQTPRYLIKTRGQQVTLSCSPISGHRSVSWYQQTPGQGLQFLFEYFSETQRNKGNFPGRFSGRQFSNSRSEMNVSTLELGDSALYLCASSAGLADITGELFFGEGSRLTVL.

The chain uses TRBV7-8 and TRBJ2-3; D is perhaps TRBD2 (5 bases). The germline CDR1 and CDR2 sequences are SGHVS and FQNEAQ. The CDR3 has 15 amino acids. V was clipped by 0 bases and J by 7 bases, with 14 bases between them. The CDR3 sequence: CASSLAGVNRNTQYF. The CDR3 DNA reads as TGTGCCAGCAGCTTAGCGGGAGTTAATCGGAATACGCAGTATTTT.